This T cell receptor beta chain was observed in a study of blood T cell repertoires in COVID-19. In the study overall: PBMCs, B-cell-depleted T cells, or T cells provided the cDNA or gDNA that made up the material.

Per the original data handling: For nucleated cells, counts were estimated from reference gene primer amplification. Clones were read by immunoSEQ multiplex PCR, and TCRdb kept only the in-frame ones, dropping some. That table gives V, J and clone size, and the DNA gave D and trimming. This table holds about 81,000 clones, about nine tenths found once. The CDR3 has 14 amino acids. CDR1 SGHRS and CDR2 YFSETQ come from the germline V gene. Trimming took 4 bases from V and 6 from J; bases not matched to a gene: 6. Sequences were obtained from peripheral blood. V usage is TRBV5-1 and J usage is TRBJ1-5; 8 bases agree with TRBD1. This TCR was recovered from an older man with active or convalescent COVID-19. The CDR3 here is CASSTGTGGQPQHF. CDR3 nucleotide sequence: TGCGCCAGCAGCACAGGGACAGGCGGTCAGCCCCAGCATTTT. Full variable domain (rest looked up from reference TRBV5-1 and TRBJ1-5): KAGVTQTPRYLIKTRGQQVTLSCSPISGHRSVSWYQQTPGQGLQFLFEYFSETQRNKGNFPGRFSGRQFSNSRSEMNVSTLELGDSALYLCASSTGTGGQPQHFGDGTRLSIL.